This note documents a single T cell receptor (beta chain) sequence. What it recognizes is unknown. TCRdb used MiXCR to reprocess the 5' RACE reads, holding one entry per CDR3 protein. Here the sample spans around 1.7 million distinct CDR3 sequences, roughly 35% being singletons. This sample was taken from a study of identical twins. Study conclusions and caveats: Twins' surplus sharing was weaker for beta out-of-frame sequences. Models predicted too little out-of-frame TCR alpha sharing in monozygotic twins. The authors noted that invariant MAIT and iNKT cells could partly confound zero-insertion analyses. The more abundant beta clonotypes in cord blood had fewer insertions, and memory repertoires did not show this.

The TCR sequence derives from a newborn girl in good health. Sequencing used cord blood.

The CDR3 reads CSAIPTGREQETQYF. CDR3 nucleotide sequence: TGCAGTGCGATCCCGACAGGGCGGGAACAAGAGACCCAGTACTTC. This chain uses TRBV20-1 with TRBJ2-5, with D perhaps matching TRBD1 (7 bases). The V end was cut by 6 bases, the J end by 2 bases, with 19 bases between. The germline V gene has CDR1 DFQATT and CDR2 SNEGSKA (reference sequence). The CDR3 loop spans 15 amino acids.